This T cell receptor (beta chain) came from a study of blood T cells in healthy people across ages (dated by TCRdb to 2013 to 2016). The study in broad terms: In model experiments, roughly one uniquely barcoded TCR beta cDNA molecule per two T cells was captured by template switching. The study measured age-related changes in TCR beta repertoire diversity using deep sequencing normalized with unique cDNA molecular identifiers. The donors were divided into four age groups: young (average around 17 years), middle-aged (over 35), aged (approximately 64) and long-lived (roughly 82). Donors of different ages were randomly distributed across sequencing lanes to avoid experimental bias. For two donors (one aged 18 to 29 and one aged 80 or older), the study analyzed two additional independent replicas of 1 million unique cDNA reads from the same blood draw.

The full study reports these points: Because donor CMV infection status was unknown, age-related changes in expanded clonotypes were potentially confounded. Observed TCR beta diversity per million T cells fell roughly linearly with age, and a significant reduction was already apparent by age about 36. Conclusive comparison of naive and antigen-experienced compartments was prevented by the profiling of bulk unsorted PBMCs. Estimates of total diversity based on one million sequenced T cells were regarded as lower bounds and as underestimates. Observed TCR beta diversity correlated strongly with the percentage of naive T cells measured by flow cytometry. Compared with the aged group, the long-lived group had more naive CD4+ T cells, fewer expanded clones and increased TCR diversity, suggesting age selection.

On this clonotype itself: This receptor's antigen is unknown. Base qualities are missing; no much larger clone stands one base away.

Systemically healthy Caucasian individuals from Russia, 39 in total and aged about 6 to 95 years, were included as donors. Each donor gave ten milliliters of peripheral blood, drawn into EDTA-treated Vacutainer tubes. PBMCs were isolated by Ficoll-Paque density-gradient centrifugation, with at least 7 million obtained per sample. Total RNA was extracted from PBMCs with Trizol reagent, with at least 6 micrograms obtained per sample. For every donor, flow cytometry on a PBMC aliquot measured the percentage of naive CD45RAhigh/CD27high T cells. Inclusive of the bounding cysteine and phenylalanine, the CDR3 is 15 residues long. The retained sequence is limited to the CDR3, 45 bases, with the frame set at the first base. The germline V gene (reference sequence) yields LNHDA for CDR1 and SQIVND for CDR2. V drops 3 bases and J drops 0 bases, leaving 6 bases in between. Preparation of the library involved 5' RACE. The listed sequencing device is Illumina HiSeq 2500. A second roughly 7 to 12 cycle PCR used a sample-barcoded 5' primer and a J-beta primer mix. Each TCR beta cDNA molecule received a unique molecular identifier from a template-switch 5' adaptor carrying 12 random nucleotides. Each sample yielded at least 3 million CDR3-containing paired-end reads. First-strand cDNA synthesis was performed from all RNA using the Mint cDNA synthesis kit, with priming by a TRBC-specific oligonucleotide. All cDNA was treated with uracil-DNA glycosylase and then went through a first 18-cycle PCR with the universal primers M1SS and BC2_uni_R. The original pipeline was this. For normalization, 1 million high-quality reads, each with a distinct molecular identifier, were randomly selected from each sample. Instead of being binned into consensus sequences, reads with shared molecular identifiers were discarded. MiTCR, set to a Q25 quality threshold and the strictest error-elimination algorithm, was used for CDR3 identification, clonotype clustering and error correction. A nonparametric unseen species model using Euler transformation provided a lower-bound estimate of total TCR beta diversity. Through fastp at Q25 and MiXCR, TCRdb rebuilt clones from the public reads, retaining in-frame beta chains. Rows matching on CDR3 protein sequence are summarized as one entry with the most common DNA and genes. What appears here as the V and J calls and clone size reflects TCRdb's work, not the paper's. Present in this sample are hundreds of thousands of distinct CDR3 sequences, around 32% of which were seen just once. The ten largest clones add up to approximately 15% of the sample.

The TCR was taken from a woman aged 80 or older in good health. Donor details come from another sample of the same person, matched by shared clones. Specimen: blood. This receptor chain uses TRBV19 and TRBJ2-6; too little of a D gene remains to name it. The sequenced DNA: TGTGCCAGTAGTATCGAAGGCTCTGGGGCCAACGTCCTGACTTTC. It translates to CASSIEGSGANVLTF.